A selection of T cell receptor beta chains follows, all from one sample in a study of vaccination effects on CD4 cells after COVID-19. Profiling relied on immunoSEQ multiplex PCR, and the TCRdb table lists in-frame clones only, not all of them. The sample consists of under 15,000 clones, around three quarters of them appearing once. What these receptors recognize is not known. The specimen comprised CD4+ T cells from PBMCs cultured with SARS-CoV-2 spike peptides, sampled after COVID-19 vaccination. These receptors all come from a human donor who had a prior SARS-CoV-2 infection. The CDR3 runs from the conserved cysteine through the conserved F or W. A D gene is named only where the DNA matches it firmly. Size values are once, few and many counts, or a class for expanded clones, and some rows have none.

cdr3_aa	cdr3_nt	d_call	j_call	cdr3_length	clone_size	v_call
CSLFRVPEAFF	TGCAGTCTCTTCAGGGTCCCTGAAGCTTTCTTT	-	TRBJ1-1	11	-	TRBV20-1
CASSFGAFQETQYF	TGCGCCAGCAGCTTTGGAGCTTTCCAAGAGACCCAGTACTTC	-	TRBJ2-5	14	-	TRBV5-1
CASSLHGPSSSSYNEQFF	TGTGCCAGTAGCCTCCATGGACCTTCTTCGAGCTCCTACAATGAGCAGTTCTTC	-	TRBJ2-1	18	-	TRBV19
CASSIDRGTGASYSNQPQHF	TGTGCCAGTAGTATAGATCGAGGGACAGGGGCGTCGTATAGCAATCAGCCCCAGCATTTT	TRBD1	TRBJ1-5	20	-	TRBV19
CASSPRSLNEQYF	TGTGCCAGCTCACCCAGAAGTCTAAACGAGCAGTACTTC	-	TRBJ2-7	13	-	TRBV18
CASSSNRVAYSGANVLTF	TGTGCCAGCAGCTCTAACAGGGTAGCATACTCTGGGGCCAACGTCCTGACTTTC	-	TRBJ2-6	18	few	TRBV7-9
CASSEGTNYGYTF	TGTGCCAGCTCGGAGGGGACTAACTATGGCTACACCTTC	-	TRBJ1-2	13	few	TRBV18
CAWSDKQFLGNTIYF	TGTGCCTGGAGTGACAAACAGTTTCTTGGAAACACCATATATTTT	-	TRBJ1-3	15	medium-sized	TRBV30
CASSFSGREYNEQFF	TGTGCCAGCAGCTTCAGCGGGAGGGAGTACAATGAGCAGTTCTTC	TRBD2	TRBJ2-1	15	few	TRBV7-3
CASGSRDRGLYEQYF	TGTGCCAGCGGGTCCCGGGACAGGGGGCTCTACGAGCAGTACTTC	TRBD1	TRBJ2-7	15	few	TRBV27
CASSFQFGYQYF	TGTGCCAGCAGCTTTCAATTTGGGTACCAGTACTTC	-	TRBJ2-5	12	-	TRBV11-2
CASSSQGARRRNTQYF	TGTGCCAGCAGCTCTCAGGGGGCGCGGCGTCGGAACACCCAGTACTTC	TRBD1	TRBJ2-5	16	large	TRBV5-4
CASSLDPLNTEAFF	TGTGCCAGCAGCTTGGATCCTCTGAACACTGAAGCTTTCTTT	-	TRBJ1-1	14	-	TRBV7-3
CASSLAGTDLGYTF	TGTGCCAGCAGCCTCGCCGGGACCGATCTGGGCTACACCTTC	-	TRBJ1-2	14	medium-sized	TRBV11-2